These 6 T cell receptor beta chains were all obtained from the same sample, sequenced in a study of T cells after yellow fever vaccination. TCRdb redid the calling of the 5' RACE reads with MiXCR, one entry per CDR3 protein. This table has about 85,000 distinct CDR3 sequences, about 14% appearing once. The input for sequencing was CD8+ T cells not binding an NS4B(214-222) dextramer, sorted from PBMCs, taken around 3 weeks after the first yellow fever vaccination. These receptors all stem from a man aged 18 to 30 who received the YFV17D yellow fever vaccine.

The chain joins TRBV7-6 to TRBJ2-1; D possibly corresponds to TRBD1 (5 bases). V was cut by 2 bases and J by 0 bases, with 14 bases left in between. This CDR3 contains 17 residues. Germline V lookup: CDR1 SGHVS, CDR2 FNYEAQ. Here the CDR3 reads CASSLYQGTSSYNEQFF. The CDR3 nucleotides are TGTGCCAGCAGCTTATATCAGGGCACATCCTCCTACAATGAGCAGTTCTTC.

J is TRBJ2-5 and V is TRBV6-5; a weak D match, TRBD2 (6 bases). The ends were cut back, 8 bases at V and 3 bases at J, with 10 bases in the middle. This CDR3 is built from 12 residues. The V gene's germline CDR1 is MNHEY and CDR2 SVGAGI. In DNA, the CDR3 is TGTGCCAGCCGGCGCGGGGAAGAGACCCAGTACTTC. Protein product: CASRRGEETQYF.

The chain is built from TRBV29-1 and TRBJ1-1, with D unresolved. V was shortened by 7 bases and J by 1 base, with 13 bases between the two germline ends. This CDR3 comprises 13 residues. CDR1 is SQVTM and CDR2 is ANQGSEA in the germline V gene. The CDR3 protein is CSAAPTGNTEAFF. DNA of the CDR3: TGCAGCGCCGCCCCCACCGGGAACACTGAAGCTTTCTTT. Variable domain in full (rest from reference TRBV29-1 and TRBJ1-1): SAVISQKPSRDICQRGTSLTIQCQVDSQVTMMFWYRQQPGQSLTLIATANQGSEATYESGFVIDKFPISRPNLTFSTLTVSNMSPEDSSIYLCSAAPTGNTEAFFGQGTRLTVV.

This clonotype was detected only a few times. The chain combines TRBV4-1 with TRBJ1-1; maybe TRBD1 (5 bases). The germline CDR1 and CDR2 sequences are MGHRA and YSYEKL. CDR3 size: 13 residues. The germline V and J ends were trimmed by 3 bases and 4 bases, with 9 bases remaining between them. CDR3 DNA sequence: TGCGCCAGCAGCCAGGGACCCAGCACTGAAGCTTTCTTT. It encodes CASSQGPSTEAFF.

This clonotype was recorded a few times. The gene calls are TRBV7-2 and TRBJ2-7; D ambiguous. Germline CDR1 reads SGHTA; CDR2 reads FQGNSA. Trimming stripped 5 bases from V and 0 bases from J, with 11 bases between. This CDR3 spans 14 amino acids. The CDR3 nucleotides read TGTGCCAGCAGCCCGCCAGAAAACTCCTACGAGCAGTACTTC. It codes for CASSPPENSYEQYF.

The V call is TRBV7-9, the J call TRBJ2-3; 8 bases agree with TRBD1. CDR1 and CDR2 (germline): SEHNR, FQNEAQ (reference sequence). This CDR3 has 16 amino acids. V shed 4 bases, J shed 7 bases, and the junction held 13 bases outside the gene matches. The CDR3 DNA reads TGTGCCAGCAGCTCGAGAGAAGGACAGGGCATTAATACGCAGTATTTT. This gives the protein CASSSREGQGINTQYF.